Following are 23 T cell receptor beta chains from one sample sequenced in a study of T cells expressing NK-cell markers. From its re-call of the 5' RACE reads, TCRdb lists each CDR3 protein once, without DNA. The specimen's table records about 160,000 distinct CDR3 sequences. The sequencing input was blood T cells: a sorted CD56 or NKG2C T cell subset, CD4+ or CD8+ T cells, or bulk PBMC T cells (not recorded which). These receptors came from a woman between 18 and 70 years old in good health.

Here the CDR3 reads CASSQGWGNYNEQFF. The J gene is TRBJ2-1, the V gene TRBV4-1; checking the TCRdb D call of TRBD1 is not possible without DNA. Germline V gene sequence: CDR1 MGHRA, CDR2 YSYEKL. There are 15 residues in the CDR3.

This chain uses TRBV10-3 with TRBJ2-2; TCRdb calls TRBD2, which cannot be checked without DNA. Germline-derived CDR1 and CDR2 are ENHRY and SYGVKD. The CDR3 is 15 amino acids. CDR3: CAASAGLTNTGELFF.

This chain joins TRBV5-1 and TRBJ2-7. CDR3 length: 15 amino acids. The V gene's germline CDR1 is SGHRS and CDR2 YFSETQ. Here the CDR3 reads CASSLGPGESYEQYF.

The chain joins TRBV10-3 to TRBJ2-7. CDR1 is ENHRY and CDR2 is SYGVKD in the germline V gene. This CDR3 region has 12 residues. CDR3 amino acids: CAISEIGYEQYF.

This CDR3 reads CASSIRDSGNTIYF. This sequence joins TRBV18 and TRBJ1-3; TCRdb reports TRBD1, a call that lacks DNA to check it against. Per the germline V gene, CDR1 is KGHSH and CDR2 is LQKENI. The CDR3 contains 14 residues.

The CDR3 is CASSLDGSNYGYTF. The chain has TRBV7-3 and TRBJ1-2. Germline values: CDR1 SGHTA, CDR2 FQGTGA. There are 14 residues in the CDR3.

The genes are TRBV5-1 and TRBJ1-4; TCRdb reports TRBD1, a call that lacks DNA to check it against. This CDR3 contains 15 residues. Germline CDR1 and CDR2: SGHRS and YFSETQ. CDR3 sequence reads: CASSFGGSGGEKLFF.

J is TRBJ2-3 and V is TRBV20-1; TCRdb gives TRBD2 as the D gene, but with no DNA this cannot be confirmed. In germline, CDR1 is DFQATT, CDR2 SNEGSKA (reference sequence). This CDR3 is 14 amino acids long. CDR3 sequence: CSATGLAITDTQYF.

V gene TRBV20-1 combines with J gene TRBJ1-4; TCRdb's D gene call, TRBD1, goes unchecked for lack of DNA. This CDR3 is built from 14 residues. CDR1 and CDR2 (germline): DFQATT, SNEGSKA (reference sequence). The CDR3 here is CSAPPGQGNGKLFF.

CDR3 residues: CATSDPGQGTTGELFF. This chain links TRBV24-1 with TRBJ2-2; TCRdb lists TRBD1, though no DNA is available to test this call. The CDR3 covers 16 residues. Germline V CDR1 and CDR2: KGHDR, SFDVKD.

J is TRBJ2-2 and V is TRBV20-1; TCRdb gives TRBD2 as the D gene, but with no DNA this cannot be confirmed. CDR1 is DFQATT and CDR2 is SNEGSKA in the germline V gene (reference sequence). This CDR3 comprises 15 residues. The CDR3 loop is CSALALAGNLGELFF.

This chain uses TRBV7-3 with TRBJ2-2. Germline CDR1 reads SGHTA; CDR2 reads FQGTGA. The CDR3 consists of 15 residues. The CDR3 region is CASSSAFGNTGELFF.

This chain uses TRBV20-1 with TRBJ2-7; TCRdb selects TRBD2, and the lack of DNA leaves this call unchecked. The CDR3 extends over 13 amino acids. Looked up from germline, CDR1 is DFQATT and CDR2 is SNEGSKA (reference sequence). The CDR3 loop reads CSASERKVYEQYF.

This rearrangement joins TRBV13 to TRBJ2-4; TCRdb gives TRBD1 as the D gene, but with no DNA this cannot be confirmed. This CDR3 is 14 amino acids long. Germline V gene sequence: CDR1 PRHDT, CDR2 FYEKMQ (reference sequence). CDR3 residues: CASSSGQGSNIQYF.

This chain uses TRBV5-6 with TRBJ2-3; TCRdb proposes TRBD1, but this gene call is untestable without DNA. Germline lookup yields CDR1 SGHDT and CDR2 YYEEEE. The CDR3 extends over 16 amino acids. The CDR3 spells CASSFSGTDSTDTQYF.

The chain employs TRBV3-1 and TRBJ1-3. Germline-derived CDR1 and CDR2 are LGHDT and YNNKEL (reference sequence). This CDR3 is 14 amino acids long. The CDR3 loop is CASRQLLSGNTIYF. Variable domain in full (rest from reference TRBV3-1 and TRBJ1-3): DTAVSQTPKYLVTQMGNDKSIKCEQNLGHDTMYWYKQDSKKFLKIMFSYNNKELIINETVPNRFSPKSPDKAHLNLHINSLELGDSAVYFCASRQLLSGNTIYFGEGSWLTVV.

CDR3: CASSKDGWNTGELFF. The chain links TRBV21-1 to TRBJ2-2. TRBV21-1 is flagged as a pseudogene. This CDR3 is built from 15 residues.

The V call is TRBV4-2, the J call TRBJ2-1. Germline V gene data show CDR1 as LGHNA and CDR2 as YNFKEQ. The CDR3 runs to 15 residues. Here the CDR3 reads CASSQDFVEGNEQFF.

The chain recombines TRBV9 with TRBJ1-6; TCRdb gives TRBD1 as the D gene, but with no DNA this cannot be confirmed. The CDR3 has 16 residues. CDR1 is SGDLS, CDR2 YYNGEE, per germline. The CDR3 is CASSGGTGASNSPLHF.

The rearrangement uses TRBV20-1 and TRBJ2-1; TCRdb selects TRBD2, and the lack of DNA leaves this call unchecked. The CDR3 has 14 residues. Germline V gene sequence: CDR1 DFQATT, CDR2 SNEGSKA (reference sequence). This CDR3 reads CSARRTRGYNEQFF.

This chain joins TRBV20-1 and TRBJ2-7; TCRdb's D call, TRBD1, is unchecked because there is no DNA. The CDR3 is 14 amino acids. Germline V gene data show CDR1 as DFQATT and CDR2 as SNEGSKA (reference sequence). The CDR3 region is CSASGDGPPYEQYF.

The CDR3 sequence is CASSPLSPSTQYF. This chain joins TRBV5-1 and TRBJ2-3; TCRdb names TRBD2, which stays unverified in the absence of DNA. Germline-derived CDR1 and CDR2 are SGHRS and YFSETQ. The CDR3 is 13 amino acids.

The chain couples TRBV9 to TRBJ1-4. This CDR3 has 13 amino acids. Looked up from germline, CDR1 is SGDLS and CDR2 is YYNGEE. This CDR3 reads CASSARTNEKLFF. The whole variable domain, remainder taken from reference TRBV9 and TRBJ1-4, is DSGVTQTPKHLITATGQRVTLRCSPRSGDLSVYWYQQSLDQGLQFLIQYYNGEERAKGNILERFSAQQFPDLHSELNLSSLELGDSALYFCASSARTNEKLFFGSGTQLSVL.